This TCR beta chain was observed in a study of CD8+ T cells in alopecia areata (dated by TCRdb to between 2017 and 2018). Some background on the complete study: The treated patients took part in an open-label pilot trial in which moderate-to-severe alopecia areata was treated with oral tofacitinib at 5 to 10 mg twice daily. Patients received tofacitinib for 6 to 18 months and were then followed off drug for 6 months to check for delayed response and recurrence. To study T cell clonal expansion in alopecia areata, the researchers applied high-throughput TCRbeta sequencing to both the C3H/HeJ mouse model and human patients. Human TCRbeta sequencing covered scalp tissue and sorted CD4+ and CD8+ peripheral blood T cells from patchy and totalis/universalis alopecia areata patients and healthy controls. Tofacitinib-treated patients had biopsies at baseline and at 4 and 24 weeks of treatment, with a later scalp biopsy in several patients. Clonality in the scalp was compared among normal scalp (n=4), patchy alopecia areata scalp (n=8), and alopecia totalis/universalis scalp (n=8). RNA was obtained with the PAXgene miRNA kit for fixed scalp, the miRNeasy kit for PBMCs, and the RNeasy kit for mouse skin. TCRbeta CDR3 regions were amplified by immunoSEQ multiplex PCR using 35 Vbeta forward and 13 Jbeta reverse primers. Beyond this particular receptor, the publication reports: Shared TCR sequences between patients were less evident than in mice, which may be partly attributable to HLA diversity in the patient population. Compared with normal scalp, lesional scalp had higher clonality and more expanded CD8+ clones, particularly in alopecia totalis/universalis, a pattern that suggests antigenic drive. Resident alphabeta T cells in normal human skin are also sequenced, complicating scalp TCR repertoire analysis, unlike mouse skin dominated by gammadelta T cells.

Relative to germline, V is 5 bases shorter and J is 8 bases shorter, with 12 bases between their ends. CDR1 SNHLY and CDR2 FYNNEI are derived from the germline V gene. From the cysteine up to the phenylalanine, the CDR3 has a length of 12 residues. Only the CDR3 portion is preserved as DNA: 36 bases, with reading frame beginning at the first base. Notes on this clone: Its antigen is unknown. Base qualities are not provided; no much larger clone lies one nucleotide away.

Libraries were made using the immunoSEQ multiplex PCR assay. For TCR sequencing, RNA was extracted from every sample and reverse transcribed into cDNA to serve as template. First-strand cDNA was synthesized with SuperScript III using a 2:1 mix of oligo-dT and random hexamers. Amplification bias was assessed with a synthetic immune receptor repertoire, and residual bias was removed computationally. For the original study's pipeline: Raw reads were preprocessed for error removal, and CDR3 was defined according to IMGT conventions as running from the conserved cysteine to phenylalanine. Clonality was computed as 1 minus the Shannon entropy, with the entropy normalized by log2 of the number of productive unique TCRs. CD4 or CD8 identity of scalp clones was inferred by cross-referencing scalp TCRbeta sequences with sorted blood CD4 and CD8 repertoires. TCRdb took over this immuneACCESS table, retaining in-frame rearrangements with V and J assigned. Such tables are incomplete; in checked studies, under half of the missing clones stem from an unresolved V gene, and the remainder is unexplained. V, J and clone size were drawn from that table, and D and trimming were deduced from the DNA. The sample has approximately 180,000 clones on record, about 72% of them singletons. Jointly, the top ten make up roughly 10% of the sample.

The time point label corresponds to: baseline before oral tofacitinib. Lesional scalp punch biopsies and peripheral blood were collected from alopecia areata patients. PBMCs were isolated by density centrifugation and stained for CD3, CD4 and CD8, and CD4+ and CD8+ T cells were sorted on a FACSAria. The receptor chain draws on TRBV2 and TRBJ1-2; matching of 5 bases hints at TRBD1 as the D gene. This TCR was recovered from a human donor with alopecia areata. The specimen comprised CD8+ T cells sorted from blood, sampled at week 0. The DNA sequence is TGTGCCAGCAGTTTTGACAGTGTGGGCTACACCTTC. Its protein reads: CASSFDSVGYTF.